This TCR beta chain was recorded in a study of OX40 agonist ivuxolimab in advanced cancers. Study-level information: Intravenous ivuxolimab was administered to patients every 2 weeks at 0.01 to 10 mg/kg. Whole-study results and caveats: At 0.1 to 3.0 mg/kg and by week 6, CD4+ and CD8+ T cells in the blood had expanded clonally. Nonresponders, in some cases, also had low normalized T-cell clonal expansion.

CDR3 size: 15 residues. The germline V gene encodes CDR1 SGHTA and CDR2 FQGTGA. The J segment lost 5 bases and the V segment lost 5 bases, leaving 12 bases of the junction unmatched. Comment on this clone: Its target is not known.

Blood sampling took place at baseline, cycle 4 day 1, and cycle 7 day 1. Clones were read by immunoSEQ multiplex PCR, and TCRdb kept only the in-frame ones, dropping some. The repertoire consists of roughly 67,000 clones, with approximately 80% occurring once and the leading ten covering 5.5%. This chain uses TRBV7-3 with TRBJ2-7, with TRBD1 matching 7 bases. The sequence came from an adult with an advanced solid tumor such as melanoma, head and neck, liver or kidney cancer. The sample in question was CD4+ or CD8+ T cells sorted from blood, obtained in a trial of the OX40 agonist ivuxolimab. The CDR3 here is CASSPNYSDRDEQYF. The CDR3 bases are TGTGCCAGCAGCCCCAACTACTCTGACAGGGACGAGCAGTACTTC.